This T cell receptor (beta chain) was documented in a study of T cells in Graves' hyperthyroidism and ophthalmopathy. Study information: Peripheral blood specimens were obtained at initial diagnosis, prior to any treatment. Study findings and constraints: Most expanded thyroid clonotypes above 0.001 also appeared in blood.

This CDR3 is built from 14 residues. CDR1 is GTSNPN, CDR2 SVGIG, per germline (reference sequence). Trimming shortened V by 2 bases and J by 0 bases, and 8 bases separated the two germline ends. PBMCs were derived from about 9.1 ml fresh peripheral blood. This clonotype has only a few counts. The target antigen is unknown. TCR beta CDR3 regions were amplified from RNA. During a first-round RT-PCR of the TCR CDR3, the HTBI primer set was used. TCRdb used MiXCR to reprocess the multiplex PCR reads, holding one entry per CDR3 protein. The sample includes about 610,000 distinct CDR3 sequences, more than 15% of them seen just once.

This TCR came from a woman aged 40 to 50 with Graves' ophthalmopathy. This chain uses TRBV30 with TRBJ2-1; the D gene could be TRBD1 or TRBD2 (6 bases each). The sample taken for sequencing was blood. In DNA, the CDR3 is TGTGCCTGGAGTAGGGGGGCCTCCTACAATGAGCAGTTCTTC. Amino acid sequence: CAWSRGASYNEQFF.